One and the same sample provided the 6 T cell receptor beta chains below, sequenced in a study of T cells in Graves' hyperthyroidism and ophthalmopathy. Template material for amplifying TCR beta CDR3 regions consisted of RNA transcripts. In the first-round RT-PCR of the TCR CDR3, the HTBI primer set was used. MiXCR, applied by TCRdb to the multiplex PCR reads, yields one record per CDR3 protein. This table holds 380,000 or so distinct CDR3 sequences, 13% found once. The specimen sequenced was blood. The receptors stem from a man aged 30 to 39 with Graves' hyperthyroidism that later progressed to Graves' ophthalmopathy.

This chain links TRBV19 with TRBJ1-1; the D gene is possibly TRBD1 (6 bases). Trimming cost V 8 bases and J 4 bases, with 20 bases left between them. In germline, CDR1 is LNHDA, CDR2 SQIVND (reference sequence). The CDR3 length is 15 residues. In nucleotides, the CDR3 is TGTGCCAGTGGTGATGGCCAGGGGTGGATCACTGAAGCTTTCTTT. Residues: CASGDGQGWITEAFF.

This clonotype appeared many times. The chain combines TRBV7-8 with TRBJ1-2; perhaps TRBD1 as D (5 bases). CDR1 SGHVS and CDR2 FQNEAQ come from the germline V gene. The CDR3 covers 14 residues. V lost 3 bases and J lost 3, with 11 bases in between. This CDR3 reads CASSFQGGDYGYTF. The CDR3 DNA reads TGTGCCAGCAGCTTTCAAGGAGGGGACTATGGCTACACCTTC.

Turning to this clonotype: This could be a read error, since a much larger clone is one nucleotide away. V usage is TRBV5-1 and J usage is TRBJ1-2; D unresolved. The V end was cut by 4 bases, the J end by 4 bases, with 14 bases between. The CDR3 is made up of 14 amino acids. Germline V CDR1 and CDR2: SGHRS, YFSETQ. CDR3 protein: CASSGATAAYGYTF. CDR3 coding DNA: TGCGCCAGCAGCGGAGCCACAGCTGCCTATGGCTACACCTTC.

In regard to this clonotype: Since a much larger clone is just one base distant, this may be a read error. V and J are TRBV2 and TRBJ2-5; D unclear. This CDR3 spans 14 amino acids. Germline CDR1 and CDR2: SNHLY and FYNNEI. CDR3 in amino acids: CDSSEWSAQETQYF. CDR3 DNA sequence: TGTGACAGCAGTGAATGGTCAGCACAAGAGACCCAGTACTTC.

This clonotype was recorded many times. The V call is TRBV7-9, the J call TRBJ1-4, with a possible D match to TRBD1 (5 bases). This CDR3 comprises 17 residues. Germline V lookup: CDR1 SEHNR, CDR2 FQNEAQ (reference sequence). V was shortened by 0 bases and J by 0 bases, with 11 bases between the two germline ends. The DNA of the CDR3 is TGTGCCAGCAGCTTAGCGGTGGGGGTTGCAACTAATGAAAAACTGTTTTTT. Residues: CASSLAVGVATNEKLFF.

A word on this clonotype: A clone one base away is much larger, so this may be a read error. The chain uses TRBV5-1 and TRBJ2-3, with 7 positions matching TRBD1. From germline, CDR1 is SGHRS and CDR2 YFSETQ. This CDR3 contains 14 residues. CDR3 bases: TGCGCCAGCAGCTTGGAACAGGGGACAGATGCGCAGTATTTT. This encodes CASSLEQGTDAQYF.